This is a list of T cell receptor beta chains from one sample in a study of T cells in localized non-small cell lung cancer. Libraries were prepared by immunoSEQ multiplex PCR; TCRdb keeps only in-frame clonotypes and omits some of them. The sample gives about 15,000 clones, over 75% of which show up once; 27% is in the top ten. The starting material was peripheral blood mononuclear cells, obtained before any cancer treatment. The receptors were sampled from a male donor aged 60 or older with stage II lung adenocarcinoma. Both conserved end residues are part of each CDR3. D genes are given only for firm matches. Where a row states a size, it is once, few, many or the class of an expanded clone; other rows omit it.

D gene	clone size	V gene	J gene	CDR3 protein	CDR3 DNA
TRBD1	NA	TRBV5-4	TRBJ1-3	CASSSPTGGLSGNTIYF	TGTGCCAGCAGCTCCCCGACAGGGGGTCTCTCTGGAAACACCATATATTTT
NA	NA	TRBV29-1	TRBJ1-3	CTGTSGNTIYF	TGCACCGGGACCTCTGGAAACACCATATATTTT
NA	NA	TRBV6-1	TRBJ1-5	CASSNQPQHF	TGTGCCAGCAGCAATCAGCCCCAGCATTTT
NA	NA	TRBV19	TRBJ1-2	CASTETGTRPRYGYTF	TGTGCCAGTACGGAGACCGGGACACGGCCCCGCTATGGCTACACCTTC
NA	once	TRBV29-1	TRBJ2-7	CSVESGVYEQYF	TGCAGCGTTGAATCGGGGGTCTACGAGCAGTACTTC
NA	NA	TRBV2	TRBJ1-5	CASKPPGVGQPQHF	TGTGCCAGCAAACCCCCCGGGGTCGGGCAGCCCCAGCATTTT
NA	NA	TRBV19	TRBJ2-7	CATRSSYEQYF	TGTGCCACCCGAAGCTCCTACGAGCAGTACTTC
NA	NA	TRBV6-9	TRBJ2-1	CASSYGEDGQFF	TGTGCCAGCAGTTATGGGGAGGATGGGCAGTTCTTC
NA	NA	TRBV18	TRBJ1-5	CASSPSNQPQHF	TGTGCCAGCTCGCCTAGCAATCAGCCCCAGCATTTT
NA	once	TRBV2	TRBJ2-4	CASSDQDKGDIQYF	TGTGCCAGCAGCGATCAGGATAAGGGGGACATTCAGTACTTC
NA	NA	TRBV28	TRBJ2-7	CASSFGRIGEQYF	TGTGCCAGCAGTTTCGGGAGAATTGGCGAGCAGTACTTC
TRBD2	NA	TRBV10-2	TRBJ2-1	CASGRAEDEQFF	TGCGCCAGCGGGAGGGCCGAGGATGAGCAGTTCTTC
TRBD2	few	TRBV4-1	TRBJ2-7	CASSQDPGLAGGQYEQYF	TGCGCCAGCAGCCAAGATCCTGGACTAGCGGGAGGACAATACGAGCAGTACTTC
TRBD2	NA	TRBV5-4	TRBJ2-3	CASSEAGGRPDTQYF	TGTGCCAGCAGCGAGGCGGGCGGGAGACCAGATACGCAGTATTTT
NA	NA	TRBV18	TRBJ2-6	CASSPPGGPSGANVLTF	TGTGCCAGCTCACCACCTGGGGGCCCCTCTGGGGCCAACGTCCTGACTTTC
NA	NA	TRBV18	TRBJ2-7	CASSPLGMVGSSYEQYF	TGTGCCAGCTCACCACTGGGTATGGTGGGGTCCTCCTACGAGCAGTACTTC
NA	NA	TRBV15	TRBJ1-1	CATRLPMNTEAFF	TGTGCCACCAGGTTACCCATGAACACTGAAGCTTTCTTT
NA	NA	TRBV28	TRBJ2-5	CASSSDSPETQYF	TGTGCCAGCAGTTCCGACAGCCCGGAGACCCAGTACTTC
NA	NA	TRBV6-6	TRBJ2-5	CASSYSTETQYF	TGTGCCAGCAGTTACTCCACCGAGACCCAGTACTTC
NA	NA	TRBV2	TRBJ2-7	CASSEGGTVVYEQYF	TGTGCCAGCAGTGAAGGCGGGACGGTGGTCTACGAGCAGTACTTC
TRBD1	NA	TRBV18	TRBJ1-4	CASSLRTGGAANEKLFF	TGTGCCAGCTCACTTCGTACAGGGGGCGCAGCTAATGAAAAACTGTTTTTT
TRBD1	NA	TRBV28	TRBJ2-1	CASSWDRGRGYNEQFF	TGTGCCAGCAGTTGGGACAGGGGGCGCGGATACAATGAGCAGTTCTTC
TRBD2	NA	TRBV2	TRBJ2-2	CASNREATNTGELFF	TGTGCCAGCAATCGGGAGGCAACGAACACCGGGGAGCTGTTTTTT
NA	NA	TRBV19	TRBJ1-1	CASSLGWATNTEAFF	TGTGCCAGTAGTCTCGGGTGGGCGACTAACACTGAAGCTTTCTTT
NA	NA	TRBV27	TRBJ2-2	CASKGESNTGELFF	TGTGCCAGCAAGGGCGAATCGAACACCGGGGAGCTGTTTTTT
TRBD1	NA	TRBV28	TRBJ1-3	CASSSGGGSGNTIYF	TGTGCCAGCAGCTCAGGGGGCGGCTCTGGAAACACCATATATTTT
TRBD2	NA	TRBV28	TRBJ2-7	CASSSEGLQSYEQYF	TGTGCCAGCAGTTCCGAGGGACTACAGTCCTACGAGCAGTACTTC
TRBD2	NA	TRBV4-3	TRBJ2-1	CASSQATSGRARNEQFF	TGCGCCAGCAGCCAGGCGACTAGCGGGAGGGCCAGGAATGAGCAGTTCTTC
NA	once	TRBV14	TRBJ1-2	CASSQDPANYGYTF	TGTGCCAGCAGCCAAGATCCAGCTAACTATGGCTACACCTTC
TRBD1	NA	TRBV5-8	TRBJ2-6	CASSNDRAGANVLTF	TGTGCCAGCAGCAATGACAGGGCTGGGGCCAACGTCCTGACTTTC
TRBD2	NA	TRBV5-7	TRBJ2-7	CASSPTSGRAYYYEQYF	TGTGCCAGCAGCCCAACTAGCGGGAGGGCCTACTACTACGAGCAGTACTTC
NA	NA	TRBV2	TRBJ1-2	CASSLATGSLTF	TGTGCCAGCAGTCTAGCTACAGGGTCGTTGACCTTC
TRBD2	once	TRBV2	TRBJ2-7	CASSAGTSVFEQYF	TGTGCCAGCAGTGCTGGGACTAGTGTTTTCGAGCAGTACTTC
NA	NA	TRBV2	TRBJ1-2	CASSVAQAYGYTF	TGTGCCAGCAGTGTCGCGCAGGCCTATGGCTACACCTTC
NA	NA	TRBV2	TRBJ1-1	CASGIRQNTEAFF	TGTGCCAGCGGGATCCGACAGAACACTGAAGCTTTCTTT
NA	once	TRBV19	TRBJ2-3	CASKLGTGADTQYF	TGTGCCAGTAAGTTGGGGACCGGTGCAGATACGCAGTATTTT
TRBD2	NA	TRBV29-1	TRBJ2-7	CSAGGGMEYEQYF	TGCAGCGCGGGCGGGGGGATGGAGTACGAGCAGTACTTC
NA	NA	TRBV9	TRBJ1-2	CASSYRGYGYTF	TGTGCCAGCAGCTATAGGGGATATGGCTACACCTTC
TRBD2	NA	TRBV27	TRBJ2-1	CASSSLLTSGRKAGPNEQFF	TGTGCCAGCAGTTCCCTCTTGACTAGCGGGAGGAAGGCAGGACCCAATGAGCAGTTCTTC
TRBD2	NA	TRBV5-6	TRBJ2-5	CASSLAGSGRAKETQYF	TGTGCCAGCAGCTTGGCGGGTAGCGGGCGGGCCAAAGAGACCCAGTACTTC
TRBD2	NA	TRBV7-6	TRBJ2-2	CASSLAPITMGLAGQSAGELFF	TGTGCCAGCAGCTTAGCGCCGATCACGATGGGACTAGCGGGACAGAGTGCCGGGGAGCTGTTTTTT
NA	NA	TRBV27	TRBJ1-1	CASSRERDKAFF	TGTGCCAGCAGTAGGGAGCGAGATAAAGCTTTCTTT
NA	NA	TRBV11-2	TRBJ2-1	CASSFLPSGRNEQFF	TGTGCCAGCAGCTTCCTACCGTCGGGTCGCAATGAGCAGTTCTTC
TRBD2	NA	TRBV7-3	TRBJ2-2	CASSTRLAANTGELFF	TGTGCCAGCAGCACACGACTAGCGGCTAACACCGGGGAGCTGTTTTTT
TRBD2	NA	TRBV13	TRBJ2-4	CASSSPGTSQNIQYF	TGTGCCAGCAGCTCCCCCGGGACTAGCCAAAACATTCAGTACTTC
NA	NA	TRBV30	TRBJ2-3	CAWRAGVVADTQYF	TGTGCCTGGAGGGCAGGTGTAGTCGCAGATACGCAGTATTTT
NA	NA	TRBV11-2	TRBJ1-1	CASSLDGGGAEAFF	TGTGCCAGCAGCTTAGATGGCGGTGGGGCTGAAGCTTTCTTT
TRBD1	NA	TRBV18	TRBJ2-1	CASSPGIGTAFENEQFF	TGTGCCAGCTCACCCGGAATAGGGACAGCCTTCGAGAATGAGCAGTTCTTC
NA	NA	TRBV10-3	TRBJ2-3	CASSGGLVTDTQYF	TGTGCCAGTTCTGGGGGGCTGGTAACAGATACGCAGTATTTT
NA	NA	TRBV6-1	TRBJ1-1	CASSEQARNTEAFF	TGTGCCAGCAGTGAACAGGCGAGGAACACTGAAGCTTTCTTT
NA	NA	TRBV2	TRBJ2-7	CASSWADSSYEQYF	TGTGCCAGCAGCTGGGCGGACAGCTCCTACGAGCAGTACTTC
NA	NA	TRBV6-1	TRBJ2-7	CASSVEISYEQYF	TGTGCCAGCAGTGTGGAGATTTCCTACGAGCAGTACTTC
TRBD1	once	TRBV19	TRBJ1-2	CASNPTGANYGYTF	TGTGCCAGTAACCCGACAGGGGCGAACTATGGCTACACCTTC